This TCR beta chain was found in a study of blood T cells in healthy people across ages. Notes on this clonotype: Its antigen is currently unknown.

Combining a sample-barcoded 5' primer with a J-beta primer mix, a second PCR ran for about 7 to 11 cycles. TCRdb reanalysed the 5' RACE reads using MiXCR and keeps one entry per CDR3 protein. This repertoire shows hundreds of thousands of distinct CDR3 sequences, 24% found once; its top ten account for under 9%. This CDR3 comprises 16 residues. Germline V gene sequence: CDR1 MDHEN, CDR2 SYDVKM. V lost 2 bases and J lost 6; bases outside the gene matches: 10. Findings of the study overall: When set beside aged donors, long-lived donors presented more naive CD4+ cells and higher diversity. The authors considered diversity estimates from one million T cells to be underestimates. PBMCs that were unsorted prevented a conclusive naive versus antigen-experienced comparison.

The sample was also linked to a second study, of T cells of mothers and their children. From that study: In both related and unrelated pairs, TCR recombination output is shaped similarly by thymic selection.

The gene calls are TRBV28 and TRBJ1-2; 9 bases fit TRBD1. The receptor was derived from a boy aged 5-17 years in good health. Sequencing input: blood. CDR3 DNA sequence: TGTGCCAGCAGTTTAATATGGGACAGGGAAGGAAATGGCTACACCTTC. Residues: CASSLIWDREGNGYTF.